One and the same sample provided the 30 T cell receptor beta chains below, sequenced in a study of blood T cells in healthy people across ages. It was with a sample-barcoded 5' primer and a J-beta primer mix that a second PCR of roughly 7 to 12 cycles was run. TCRdb processed the 5' RACE reads anew with MiXCR; each CDR3 protein has one entry. This repertoire shows almost 1 million distinct CDR3 sequences, roughly half found once; its top ten account for around 21%. Sequencing input: blood. The receptors were gathered from an older woman in good health.

This clonotype was seen just once. CDR3 DNA sequence: TGTGCCAGCTGGACGGGGGACGTCGACACTGAAGCTTTCTTT. Its protein product is CASWTGDVDTEAFF. The chain combines TRBV18 with TRBJ1-1; D is possibly TRBD1 (5 bases). In germline, CDR1 is KGHSH, CDR2 LQKENI. The CDR3 totals 14 residues. The V gene lost 7 bases and the J gene lost 3 bases, with 15 bases spanning the gap.

This chain joins TRBV20-1 and TRBJ2-5; 8 bases line up with TRBD1. The CDR3 sequence is 13 residues long. The V and J ends lost 5 bases and 9 bases, in that order; junction bases with no gene match: 11. Germline-derived CDR1 and CDR2 are DFQATT and SNEGSKA (reference sequence). CDR3 amino acids: CSAPGQASGPQYF. DNA for the CDR3: TGCAGTGCTCCGGGACAGGCAAGTGGGCCCCAGTACTTC.

This clonotype appeared a few times. V usage is TRBV7-2 and J usage is TRBJ2-5; 9 bases agree with TRBD1. The DNA end lines up better with TRBJ2-7; the J call may be wrong. The CDR3 loop spans 15 amino acids. CDR1 and CDR2 (germline): SGHTA, FQGNSA. For the CDR3, the DNA is TGTGCCAGCAACATGGGACAGGGCCTATCTGACGAGCAGTACTTC. Translation gives CASNMGQGLSDEQYF.

This clonotype was seen a handful of times. The gene calls are TRBV4-1 and TRBJ2-7; no clear D gene. Trimming took off 4 bases at V and 5 bases at J, with 12 bases between the two ends. Germline CDR1 is MGHRA and CDR2 is YSYEKL. The CDR3 has 13 residues. CDR3 in DNA: TGCGCCAGCAGCCCCGTGGTAGGGCACGAGCAGTACTTC. It translates to CASSPVVGHEQYF.

The V call is TRBV5-4, the J call TRBJ2-3; 9 nucleotides match TRBD2. The CDR3 is made up of 14 amino acids. CDR1 and CDR2 (germline): SGHNT, YYREEE (reference sequence). V was clipped by 4 bases and J by 6 bases; unmatched bases: 6. In nucleotides, the CDR3 is TGTGCCAGCAGCGCTCGCGGGAGGGCCGATACGCAGTATTTT. This codes for CASSARGRADTQYF.

The chain joins TRBV5-1 to TRBJ2-7, with D perhaps matching TRBD1 (6 bases). The CDR3 sequence is 15 residues long. Germline assignment: CDR1 SGHRS and CDR2 YFSETQ. V shed 0 bases and J shed 1 base, with 11 bases lying between them. The CDR3 coding sequence is TGCGCCAGCAGCTTGGCCCAGGGGTCGTCCTACGAGCAGTACTTC. Residues: CASSLAQGSSYEQYF.

This clonotype has only a few counts. The chain uses TRBV7-2 and TRBJ2-6; TRBD1 matches 8 bases. The trim removed 5 bases at V and 2 bases at J, leaving 5 bases unmatched. Per the germline V gene, CDR1 is SGHTA and CDR2 is FQGNSA. This CDR3 has 16 residues. CDR3 loop: CASSRTGIAGANVLTF. The CDR3 DNA reads as TGTGCCAGCAGCCGGACAGGGATCGCTGGGGCCAACGTCCTGACTTTC.

This clonotype was counted a few times. The CDR3 nucleotides are TGTGCCAGCAGCTTAGAAAGAGTAGCGGGCAGAGCCAAAAACATTCAGTACTTC. Amino acid sequence: CASSLERVAGRAKNIQYF. The chain is built from TRBV7-2 and TRBJ2-4; 7 nucleotides align to TRBD2. The CDR3 runs to 18 residues. V lost 1 base and J lost 0; bases outside the gene matches: 9. Germline V lookup: CDR1 SGHTA, CDR2 FQGNSA.

The J gene is TRBJ2-1, the V gene TRBV5-1; 11 bases are shared with TRBD1. This CDR3 has 16 residues. Germline V gene lookup returns CDR1 SGHRS and CDR2 YFSETQ. Losses at the gene ends were 4 bases for V and 8 bases for J; bases not matched to a gene: 11. The CDR3 loop is CASSGQGTGGIDEQFF. Here the CDR3 DNA reads TGCGCCAGCAGCGGTCAGGGGACAGGGGGTATAGATGAGCAGTTCTTC. The whole variable domain, filled in from reference TRBV5-1 and TRBJ2-1, reads KAGVTQTPRYLIKTRGQQVTLSCSPISGHRSVSWYQQTPGQGLQFLFEYFSETQRNKGNFPGRFSGRQFSNSRSEMNVSTLELGDSALYLCASSGQGTGGIDEQFFGPGTRLTVL.

In its sample, this clonotype was seen a few times. This chain links TRBV11-2 with TRBJ2-1; D is perhaps TRBD2 (7 bases). V lost 3 bases and J lost 4, with 16 bases in between. This CDR3 comprises 16 residues. Germline V gives CDR1 SGHAT, CDR2 FQNNGV. The CDR3 DNA follows: TGTGCCAGCAGCTTTGCGGGGGCTAGGGTGTACAATGAGCAGTTCTTC. Protein product: CASSFAGARVYNEQFF.

The chain uses TRBV5-1 and TRBJ2-3; perhaps TRBD1 as D (6 bases). From germline, CDR1 is SGHRS and CDR2 YFSETQ. The V gene lost 1 base and the J gene lost 1 base, with 22 bases spanning the gap. The CDR3 spans 19 residues. The CDR3 reads CASSLSNFQGIRGTDTQYF. The CDR3 bases are TGCGCCAGCAGCTTGAGTAACTTCCAGGGGATCCGAGGCACAGATACGCAGTATTTT.

The chain carries TRBV29-1 and TRBJ2-7, with 8 bases that match TRBD1. V lost 5 bases and J lost 1; bases outside the gene matches: 10. CDR3 size: 15 residues. Germline lookup yields CDR1 SQVTM and CDR2 ANQGSEA. The CDR3 DNA sequence: TGCAGCGTTTGTGATACAGGGGGGAGATCCTACGAGCAGTACTTC. The encoded protein is CSVCDTGGRSYEQYF.

A word on this clonotype: A much more abundant neighbour one base away suggests this may be a read error. This rearrangement joins TRBV29-1 to TRBJ2-7; D perhaps matches TRBD2 (7 bases). Germline-derived CDR1 and CDR2 are SQVTM and ANQGSEA. V dropped 5 bases and J dropped 2 bases, with 19 bases sitting between them. The length of the CDR3 is 15 residues. Written as DNA, the CDR3 is TGCAGCGTTCAACACGGGGGGCAGTTCACCTACGAGCAGTACTTC. This translates into CSVQHGGQFTYEQYF.

V gene TRBV18 combines with J gene TRBJ2-3, with TRBD2 identical over 13 bases. The CDR3 sequence is 18 residues long. Germline V CDR1 and CDR2: KGHSH, LQKENI. Germline trimming cut 0 bases from V and 3 bases from J; bases unmatched to any gene: 6. The CDR3 DNA follows: TGTGCCAGCTCACCACCGAGGACTAGCGGGGGAGGTACAGATACGCAGTATTTT. This encodes CASSPPRTSGGGTDTQYF.

About this clonotype itself: At one end, the junction sequence differs from germline, possibly due to a read error. Here the CDR3 reads CANSPRTSGTYEQYF. The CDR3 nucleotides are TGTGCCAACTCACCAAGGACTAGCGGGACCTACGAGCAGTACTTC. This sequence joins TRBV18 and TRBJ2-7; 12 nucleotides match TRBD2. This CDR3 has 15 residues. The V gene's germline CDR1 is KGHSH and CDR2 LQKENI.

This clonotype was found a few times. The chain joins TRBV29-1 to TRBJ1-4; D unclear. Germline V gene sequence: CDR1 SQVTM, CDR2 ANQGSEA. V was pared by 7 bases and J by 0 bases, with 12 bases between. This CDR3 comprises 14 residues. The CDR3 spells CSAFLHATNEKLFF. The CDR3 DNA follows: TGCAGCGCCTTCCTCCACGCAACTAATGAAAAACTGTTTTTT.

The chain combines TRBV30 with TRBJ2-5; a possible D gene is TRBD1 (6 bases). This CDR3 is built from 14 residues. V shed 2 bases and J shed 11 bases, with 21 bases lying between them. Germline values: CDR1 GTSNPN, CDR2 SVGIG (reference sequence). The CDR3 reads CAWSSRGPDNEQYF. As DNA, the CDR3 is TGTGCCTGGAGTTCCAGGGGACCGGATAATGAGCAGTACTTC.

On this clonotype: A read error may explain this, as a much larger clone is one base away. The chain is built from TRBV12-3 or TRBV12-4 and TRBJ2-2; D remains ambiguous. There are 13 residues in the CDR3. V was clipped by 6 bases and J by 4 bases, with 9 bases between them. The CDR3 reads CASRQTSTGELFF. DNA of the CDR3: TGTGCCAGCAGGCAGACGAGCACCGGGGAGCTGTTTTTT.

The V call is TRBV18, the J call TRBJ2-5, with 8 positions matching TRBD2. With the DNA end fitting TRBJ2-4 better, the J assignment may be wrong. Germline assignment: CDR1 KGHSH and CDR2 LQKENI. The CDR3 length is 15 residues. CDR3 in amino acids: CASSPGTGRENIQYF. As DNA, the CDR3 is TGTGCCAGCTCACCAGGGACCGGGAGGGAAAACATTCAGTACTTC.

Points on this clonotype: Sequence at one end of the junction differs from germline and may be a read error. This sequence joins TRBV12-3 or TRBV12-4 and TRBJ2-3; maybe TRBD2 (6 bases). The CDR3 sequence is 13 residues long. The CDR3 reads CASSPLAPDTRYF. The DNA for the CDR3 is TGTGCCAGCAGTCCACTAGCCCCAGATACGCGGTATTTT.

The chain joins TRBV4-2 to TRBJ2-2; D is possibly TRBD1 or TRBD2 (5 bases each). The CDR3 contains 14 residues. Germline CDR1 and CDR2: LGHNA and YNFKEQ. V lost 1 base and J lost 9, with 12 bases in between. CDR3 protein: CASSQAEGSRELFF. Written as DNA, the CDR3 is TGTGCCAGCAGCCAAGCCGAGGGGAGTAGGGAGCTGTTTTTT.

The chain is built from TRBV7-2 and TRBJ1-2, with D perhaps matching TRBD1 (6 bases). This CDR3 comprises 13 residues. The germline CDR1 and CDR2 sequences are SGHTA and FQGNSA. Trimming took off 5 bases at V and 3 bases at J, with 10 bases between the two ends. The CDR3 bases are TGTGCCAGCAGCCTCGACAGGCACTATGGCTACACCTTC. Translating gives CASSLDRHYGYTF.

As DNA, the CDR3 is TGTGCCAGCAGTTGGGCGGGACAGACGGATTCACCCCTCCACTTT. It translates to CASSWAGQTDSPLHF. V is TRBV6-6 and J is TRBJ1-6; the match to TRBD1 covers 7 bases. Germline V gives CDR1 MNHNY, CDR2 SVGAGI (reference sequence). The V gene end was trimmed by 4 bases and the J gene end by 8 bases; junction bases not matched to a gene: 8. CDR3 length: 15 residues.

This clonotype was observed at least ten times. J is TRBJ2-5 and V is TRBV4-1, with D uncertain. The germline gives CDR1 MGHRA, CDR2 YSYEKL. V was clipped by 5 bases and J by 4 bases, with 11 bases between them. The CDR3 contains 13 residues. For the CDR3, the DNA is TGCGCCAGCAGCTACGGCCCGCCAGAGACCCAGTACTTC. Its protein is CASSYGPPETQYF.

This clonotype showed up just a few times. The J gene is TRBJ2-1, the V gene TRBV12-3 or TRBV12-4, with 7 bases that match TRBD1. V dropped 9 bases and J dropped 6; count of bases not matched to a gene: 5. The length of the CDR3 is 12 residues. The CDR3 sequence is CASSRGLNEQFF. CDR3 DNA sequence: TGTGCCAGTTCAAGGGGGCTCAATGAGCAGTTCTTC.

J is TRBJ2-4 and V is TRBV27; 11 bases line up with TRBD2. Germline CDR1 reads MNHEY; CDR2 reads SMNVEV (reference sequence). This CDR3 region has 14 residues. Unmatched junction bases numbered 4, after V lost 8 bases and J lost 4 bases. Written as DNA, the CDR3 is TGTGCCAGCTCGGCTAGCGGGAGGAAAAACATTCAGTACTTC. Translating it yields CASSASGRKNIQYF.

The chain employs TRBV5-6 and TRBJ2-5, with D possibly called TRBD1 or TRBD2 (6 bases each). Germline V lookup: CDR1 SGHDT, CDR2 YYEEEE. Between the trimmed V and J ends, which lost 7 bases and 5 bases, there was a span of 27 bases. There are 17 residues in the CDR3. Here the CDR3 DNA reads TGTGCCAGCGAAAACACCCTCGGGGGCCCGCGCATGGAGACCCAGTACTTC. Translation gives CASENTLGGPRMETQYF.

This clonotype was counted a few times. This rearrangement joins TRBV7-2 to TRBJ2-5, with 8 positions matching TRBD2. Germline V gene lookup returns CDR1 SGHTA and CDR2 FQGNSA. The CDR3 has 15 residues. The trim removed 5 bases at V and 1 base at J, leaving 6 bases unmatched. In nucleotides, the CDR3 is TGTGCCAGCAGCACGACTAGCGAGATCCAAGAGACCCAGTACTTC. Encoded protein: CASSTTSEIQETQYF.

The chain carries TRBV5-1 and TRBJ2-1; 11 nucleotides match TRBD2. CDR3 length: 17 amino acids. With V trimmed by 4 bases and J by 8 bases, 14 bases remained unmatched. Germline CDR1 is SGHRS and CDR2 is YFSETQ. The CDR3 sequence is CASSARGSGRALDEQFF. CDR3 bases: TGCGCCAGCAGCGCCCGGGGTAGCGGGAGGGCCTTGGATGAGCAGTTCTTC.

The rearrangement links TRBV5-5 to TRBJ1-3; D not certain. V was clipped by 2 bases and J by 0 bases, with 6 bases between them. Germline-derived CDR1 and CDR2 are SGHKS and YYEKEE (reference sequence). CDR3 length: 14 amino acids. The CDR3 is CASSLLDSGNTIYF. CDR3 in DNA: TGTGCCAGCAGCTTACTTGACTCTGGAAACACCATATATTTT.